This is a list of T cell receptor beta chains from one sample in a study of blood T cell repertoires in COVID-19. Assay: immunoSEQ multiplex PCR; the TCRdb copy retains only in-frame clones and omits some. The data show 130,000 to 150,000 clones, around 86% seen once. Sequencing was carried out using PBMCs or T cells enriched from blood (not recorded which). All receptors come from a man aged 60-69 years who had recovered from COVID-19. CDR3s leave out the opening cysteine and the closing phenylalanine or tryptophan.

len,v_gene,CDR3aa
12,TRBV6-5,ASTLAGGPHTQY
11,TRBV28,ASRDRGLLGYT
10,TRBV19,ASSSLNYGYT
14,TRBV18,ASSPLYRAGEDEQY
14,TRBV11-2,ASSPRTSGTYNEQF
12,TRBV2,ASRSRDRTYEQY
11,TRBV7-9,ASSPWSTYEQY
10,TRBV12-3/TRBV12-4,ASEQGAGELF
11,TRBV14,ASRGMGHRGYT
11,TRBV5-6,ASSLEGRGTIY
14,TRBV27,ASSLSLQGRVGKLF
16,TRBV13,ASTKRGPGQGVDSPLH
11,TRBV14,ASSQRQGYEQY